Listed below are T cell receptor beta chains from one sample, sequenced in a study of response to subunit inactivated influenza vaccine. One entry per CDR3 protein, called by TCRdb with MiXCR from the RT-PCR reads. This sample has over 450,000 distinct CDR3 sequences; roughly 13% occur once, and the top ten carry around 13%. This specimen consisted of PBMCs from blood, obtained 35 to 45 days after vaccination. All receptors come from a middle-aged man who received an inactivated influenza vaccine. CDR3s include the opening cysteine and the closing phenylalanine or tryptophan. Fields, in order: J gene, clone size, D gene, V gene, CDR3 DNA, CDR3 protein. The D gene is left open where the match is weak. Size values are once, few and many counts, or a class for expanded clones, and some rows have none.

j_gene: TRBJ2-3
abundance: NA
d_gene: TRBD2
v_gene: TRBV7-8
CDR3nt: TGTGCCAGCAGCCTCCGACTAGCGGGAGGGTCAGGAACAGATACGCAGTATTTT
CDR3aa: CASSLRLAGGSGTDTQYF

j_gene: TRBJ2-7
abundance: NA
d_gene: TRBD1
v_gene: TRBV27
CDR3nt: TGTGCCAGCAGTTTAACAGGGACAGGGGTAGGCGAGCAGTACTTC
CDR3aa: CASSLTGTGVGEQYF

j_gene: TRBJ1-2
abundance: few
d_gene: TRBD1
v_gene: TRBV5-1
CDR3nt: TGCGCCAGCAGCTTGGGTGGACAGGGAGACGGCTACACCTTC
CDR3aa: CASSLGGQGDGYTF

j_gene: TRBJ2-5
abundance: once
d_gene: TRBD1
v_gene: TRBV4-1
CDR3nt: TGCGCCAGCAGCCAAGATCAAATGGGGACAGGGTACTTC
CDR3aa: CASSQDQMGTGYF

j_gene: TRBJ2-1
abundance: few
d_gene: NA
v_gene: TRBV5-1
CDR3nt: TGCGCCAGCAGCTTGGTGGCCCGAAGCAATGAGCAGTTCTTC
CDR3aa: CASSLVARSNEQFF

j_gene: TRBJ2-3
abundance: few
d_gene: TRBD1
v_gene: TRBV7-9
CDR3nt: TGTGCCAGCAGCTCAAGACAGGGGGACCCCACAGATACGCAGTATTTT
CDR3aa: CASSSRQGDPTDTQYF

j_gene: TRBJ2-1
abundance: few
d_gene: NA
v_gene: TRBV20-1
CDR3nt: TGCAGTGCCCGTCTAGCGAATACCTACAATGAGCAGTTCTTC
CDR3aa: CSARLANTYNEQFF

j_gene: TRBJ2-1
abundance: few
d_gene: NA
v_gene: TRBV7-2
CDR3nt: TGTGCCAGCAGCTTAGACCCCCCGTCGGACAGTTTCTTC
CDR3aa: CASSLDPPSDSFF

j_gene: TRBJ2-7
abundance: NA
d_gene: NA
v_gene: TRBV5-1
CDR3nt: TGCGCCAGCAGCTTAGAGAGGGCTTACGAGCAGTACTTC
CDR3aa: CASSLERAYEQYF

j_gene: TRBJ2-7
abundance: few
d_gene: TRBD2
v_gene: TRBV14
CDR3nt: TGTGCCAGCAGCCAAGAGACTAGCAGATCCTACGAGCAGTACTTC
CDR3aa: CASSQETSRSYEQYF

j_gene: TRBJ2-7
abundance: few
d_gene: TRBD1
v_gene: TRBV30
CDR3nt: TGTGCCTGGAGTGCCTGGGACAGACCTATTCTTGGGAAGTACTTC
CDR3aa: CAWSAWDRPILGKYF

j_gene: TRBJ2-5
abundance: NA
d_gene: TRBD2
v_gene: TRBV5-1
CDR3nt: TGCGCCAGCAGCCCAGCGGGAGAGGTCCAAGAGACCCAGTACTTC
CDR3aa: CASSPAGEVQETQYF

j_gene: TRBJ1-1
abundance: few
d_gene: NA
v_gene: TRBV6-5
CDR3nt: TGTGCCAGCAGTTATCGTAGGGCAGAGACTGAAGCTTTCTTT
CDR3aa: CASSYRRAETEAFF

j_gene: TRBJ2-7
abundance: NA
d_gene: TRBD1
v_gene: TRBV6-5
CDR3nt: TGTGCCAGCAGTTACGAACTCGGGACAGGGGGCTCCTACGAGCAGTACTTC
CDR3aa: CASSYELGTGGSYEQYF

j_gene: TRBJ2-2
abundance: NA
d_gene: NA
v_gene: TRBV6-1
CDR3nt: TGTGCCAGCACCACGGGGGTTTTCATCACCGGGGAGCTGTTTTTT
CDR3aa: CASTTGVFITGELFF

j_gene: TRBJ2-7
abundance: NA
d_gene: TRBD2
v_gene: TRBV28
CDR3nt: TGTGCCAGCAGTCCGATAGCGGGGGGAAGCTCCTACGAGCAGTACTTC
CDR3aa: CASSPIAGGSSYEQYF

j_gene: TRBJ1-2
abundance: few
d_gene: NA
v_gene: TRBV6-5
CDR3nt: TGTGCCAGCAGTTCACCCCGGACAGTAGGCTATGGCTACACCTTC
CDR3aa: CASSSPRTVGYGYTF

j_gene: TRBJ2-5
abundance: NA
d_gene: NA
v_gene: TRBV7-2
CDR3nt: TGTGCCAGCAGCGGGCGAGCTGGGTCTAGGGAGACCCAGTACTTC
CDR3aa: CASSGRAGSRETQYF

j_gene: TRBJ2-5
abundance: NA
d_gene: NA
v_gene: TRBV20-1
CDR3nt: TGCAGTGCTACTTTGTTGGGAACTCCCCAAGAGACCCAGTACTTC
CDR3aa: CSATLLGTPQETQYF

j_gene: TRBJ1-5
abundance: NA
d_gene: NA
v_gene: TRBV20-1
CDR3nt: TGCAGTGCTACGACGGGAGGTAGCAATCAGCCCCAGCATTTT
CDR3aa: CSATTGGSNQPQHF

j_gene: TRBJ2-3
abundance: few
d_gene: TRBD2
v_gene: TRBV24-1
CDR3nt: TGTGCCACCAGTGCAGCGGGAGAGTTAGATACGCAGTATTTT
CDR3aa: CATSAAGELDTQYF

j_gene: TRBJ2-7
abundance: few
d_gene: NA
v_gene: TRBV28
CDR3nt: TGTGCCAGCAGGGGCCGGGACTTCACCTACGAGCAGTACTTC
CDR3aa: CASRGRDFTYEQYF

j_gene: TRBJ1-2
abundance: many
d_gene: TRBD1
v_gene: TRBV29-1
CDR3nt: TGCAGCGTTGATAAGGGACAGGGGAAGGTCCTGGGCTACACCTTC
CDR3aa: CSVDKGQGKVLGYTF

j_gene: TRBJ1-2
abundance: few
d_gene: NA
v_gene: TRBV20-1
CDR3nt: TGCAGTGCTAGTCTACAAGGAGCTAACTATGGCTACACCTTC
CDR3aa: CSASLQGANYGYTF

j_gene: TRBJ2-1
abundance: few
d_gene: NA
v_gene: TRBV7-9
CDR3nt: TGTGCCAGCAGCTCATCCGGGCCGGGTGAGCAGTTCTTC
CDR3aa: CASSSSGPGEQFF

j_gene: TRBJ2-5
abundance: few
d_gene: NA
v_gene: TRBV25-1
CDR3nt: TGTGCCAGCAGTGCTTCCTACTTAGAGACCCAGTACTTC
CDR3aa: CASSASYLETQYF

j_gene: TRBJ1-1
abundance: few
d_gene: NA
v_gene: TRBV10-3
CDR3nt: TGTGCCATCAGTGAAAGGGGCGGAAACACTGAAGCTTTCTTT
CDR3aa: CAISERGGNTEAFF

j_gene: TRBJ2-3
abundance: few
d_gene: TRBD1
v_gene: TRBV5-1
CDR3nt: TGCGCCAGCAGCTTCGGGACAGGGACTTCGGATACGCAGTATTTT
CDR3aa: CASSFGTGTSDTQYF

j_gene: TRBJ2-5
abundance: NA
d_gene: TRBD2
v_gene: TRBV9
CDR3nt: TGTGCCAGCAGTCTTGGCGGCGGGGGGAGAGCAGAGACCCAGTACTTC
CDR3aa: CASSLGGGGRAETQYF

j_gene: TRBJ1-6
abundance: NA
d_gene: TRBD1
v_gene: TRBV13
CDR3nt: TGTGCCAGCAGCCCCTTCGGGACAGGCTGGAATTCACCCCTCCACTTT
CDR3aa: CASSPFGTGWNSPLHF

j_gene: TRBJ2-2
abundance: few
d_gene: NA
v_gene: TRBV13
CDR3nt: TGTGCCTCCACCCGGGGGCGGAACACCGGGGAGCTGTTTTTT
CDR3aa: CASTRGRNTGELFF

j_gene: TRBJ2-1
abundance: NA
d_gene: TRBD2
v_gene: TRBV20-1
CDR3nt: TGCAGTGCGACCGGGACTAGCGGGGGGGCCAATGAGCAGTTCTTC
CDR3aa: CSATGTSGGANEQFF

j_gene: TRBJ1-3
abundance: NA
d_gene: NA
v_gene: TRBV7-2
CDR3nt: TGTGCCAGCAGCTTAGTAAGTGGGCCTTACTCTGGAAACACCATATATTTT
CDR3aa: CASSLVSGPYSGNTIYF

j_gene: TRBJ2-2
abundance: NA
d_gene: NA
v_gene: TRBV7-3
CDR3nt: TGTGCCAGCAGCTTTCCCCACACCGGGGAGCTGTTTTTT
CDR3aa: CASSFPHTGELFF

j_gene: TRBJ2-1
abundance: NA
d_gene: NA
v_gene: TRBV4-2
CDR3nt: TGTGCCAGCAGCCAAGATTGGGCAGGGGCTTCTTACAATGAGCAGTTCTTC
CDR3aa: CASSQDWAGASYNEQFF

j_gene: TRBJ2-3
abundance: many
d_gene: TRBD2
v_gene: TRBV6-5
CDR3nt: TGTGCCAGCAGTTACTACGGGACTAGCGGGGGGGCCAGTACAGATACGCAGTATTTT
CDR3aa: CASSYYGTSGGASTDTQYF

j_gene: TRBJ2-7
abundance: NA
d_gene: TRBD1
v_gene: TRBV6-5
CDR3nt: TGTGCCAGCAGTTACCGCGGGACAGGGGGTTACGAGCAGTACTTC
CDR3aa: CASSYRGTGGYEQYF

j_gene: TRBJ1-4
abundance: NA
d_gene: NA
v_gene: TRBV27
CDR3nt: TGTGCCAGCGGAAGACAGCGAACTAATGAAAAACTGTTTTTT
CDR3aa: CASGRQRTNEKLFF

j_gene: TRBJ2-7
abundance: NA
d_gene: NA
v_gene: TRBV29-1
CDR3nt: TGCAGCGTCTCGGAGGGCCCCTACGAGCAGTACTTC
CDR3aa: CSVSEGPYEQYF

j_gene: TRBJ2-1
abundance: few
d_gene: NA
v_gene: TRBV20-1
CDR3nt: TGCAGTGCTAGAAAGGGGGGGGCGGCAGGCTCCTACAATGAGCAGTTCTTC
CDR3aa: CSARKGGAAGSYNEQFF

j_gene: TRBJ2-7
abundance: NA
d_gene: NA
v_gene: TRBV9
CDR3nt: TGTGCCAGCAGCGTAGGTGCAGGGAATTCGCATCACGAGCAGTACTTC
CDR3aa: CASSVGAGNSHHEQYF

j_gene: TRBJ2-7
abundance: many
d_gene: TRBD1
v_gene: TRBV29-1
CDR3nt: TGCAGCACGGGACAGGCTGGCGAGCAGTACTTC
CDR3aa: CSTGQAGEQYF

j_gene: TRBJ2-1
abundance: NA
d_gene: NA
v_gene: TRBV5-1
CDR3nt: TGCGCCAGCGGTGTGGGACTGATCGGACAATCCCGTAAGAGGCAGTTCTTC
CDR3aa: CASGVGLIGQSRKRQFF

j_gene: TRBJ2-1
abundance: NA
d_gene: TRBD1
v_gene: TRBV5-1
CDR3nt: TGCGCCAGCAGCCTCAGGGACAGCTCCTACAATGAGCAGTTCTTC
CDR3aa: CASSLRDSSYNEQFF

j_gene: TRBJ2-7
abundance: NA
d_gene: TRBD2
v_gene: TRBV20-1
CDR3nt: TGCAGCTGCCCCCCCAGCGGGGCGCTCTCCTACGAGCAGTACTTC
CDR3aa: CSCPPSGALSYEQYF

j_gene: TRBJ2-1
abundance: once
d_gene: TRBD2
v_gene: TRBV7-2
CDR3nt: TGTGCCGCCCGCGGGGGACTAGCGGGACCGCAGTTCTTC
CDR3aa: CAARGGLAGPQFF

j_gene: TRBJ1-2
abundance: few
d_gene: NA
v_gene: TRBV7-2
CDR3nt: TGTGCCAGCAGCTTAGCACTGGGGACTAACTATGGCTACACCTTC
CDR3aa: CASSLALGTNYGYTF

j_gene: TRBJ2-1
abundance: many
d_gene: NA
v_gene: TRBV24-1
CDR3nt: TGTGCCACCAGTGCCAACTACTTTGACAATGAGCAGTTCTTC
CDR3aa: CATSANYFDNEQFF

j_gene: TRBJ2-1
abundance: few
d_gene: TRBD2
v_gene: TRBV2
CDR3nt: TGTGCCAGCAAATACGGGCCTAGCGGGAAGAATGAGCAGTTCTTC
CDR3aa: CASKYGPSGKNEQFF

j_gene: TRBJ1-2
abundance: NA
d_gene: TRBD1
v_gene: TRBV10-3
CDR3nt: TGTGCCATCAGTGCGACAGGGGAAAGTGGCTACACCTTC
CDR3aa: CAISATGESGYTF